The entry below gives a single T cell receptor (beta chain) sequence along with its context. Its antigen remains unidentified. The entry originates in a study of blood T cells in healthy people across ages. General study findings and limits: Any conclusive comparison of naive versus antigen-experienced cells was prevented by using unsorted PBMCs.

V was clipped by 4 bases and J by 1 base, with 14 bases between them. There are 15 residues in the CDR3. The germline V gene has CDR1 SGDLS and CDR2 YYNGEE. Donor samples were obtained from healthy Caucasian individuals from Russia, aged 6 to 90. The amount of total RNA extracted per sample was at least 5 micrograms. A second about 6 to 12 cycle PCR used barcoded and J-beta primers. Every sample returned 2.5 million or more CDR3-containing paired-end reads. TCRdb passed the 5' RACE reads through MiXCR, listing each CDR3 protein once. Of 850,000 to 950,000 distinct CDR3 sequences listed, roughly 26% are singletons.

The sample consisted of blood. V usage is TRBV9 and J usage is TRBJ1-1; no clear D gene. The source of this sequence is an elderly woman in good health. CDR3 protein: CASSPRHLPNTEAFF. The CDR3 DNA is TGTGCCAGCAGCCCCAGACACCTACCGAACACTGAAGCTTTCTTT.